A selection of T cell receptor beta chains follows, all from one sample in a study of control samples from healthy donors and cancer patients. Clones were read by immunoSEQ multiplex PCR, and TCRdb kept only the in-frame ones, dropping some. The table lists roughly 160,000 clones, about 86% of them singletons. The sequenced sample was blood. Receptors originate from a woman between 25 and 40 years old in good health. Both conserved end residues are part of each CDR3. The order of the fields is clone size, CDR3 length, D gene, J gene, V gene, CDR3 DNA, CDR3 protein. The D gene is left open where the match is weak. The listing skips clone size in some rows; elsewhere it reads once, few, many or a size class.

. | 12 | . | TRBJ1-6 | TRBV6-5 | TGTGCCAGTATAAATAGAAATTCACCCCTCCACTTT | CASINRNSPLHF
. | 16 | . | TRBJ2-1 | TRBV19 | TGTGCCAGTAGTAGAGGGACGGGAAGCTCCTACAATGAGCAGTTCTTC | CASSRGTGSSYNEQFF
. | 15 | TRBD1 | TRBJ2-5 | TRBV5-6 | TGTGCCAGCAGCACCCGGGACAGAGGCCAAGAGACCCAGTACTTC | CASSTRDRGQETQYF
. | 14 | . | TRBJ2-7 | TRBV5-1 | TGCGCCAGCAGCTCCGGGACTGGGGACTACGAGCAGTACTTC | CASSSGTGDYEQYF
. | 15 | . | TRBJ1-2 | TRBV15 | TGTGCCACCAGCAGAGGGGCAGGGGAACTCAATGGCTACACCTTC | CATSRGAGELNGYTF
. | 12 | . | TRBJ2-7 | TRBV12-3/TRBV12-4 | TGTGCCAGCAGAAACAGGGATGGGGAGCAGTACTTC | CASRNRDGEQYF
. | 16 | TRBD1 | TRBJ2-7 | TRBV6-1 | TGTGCCAGCAGTGAATGGGGGACAGGGGATCACTACGAGCAGTACTTC | CASSEWGTGDHYEQYF
. | 14 | TRBD1 | TRBJ1-1 | TRBV5-5 | TGTGCCAGCAGCTTAGAGGGACAGGGGGTTGGGGCTTTCTTT | CASSLEGQGVGAFF
. | 13 | . | TRBJ1-1 | TRBV5-1 | TGCGCCAGCAGCACGAGGGGAAACACTGAAGCTTTCTTT | CASSTRGNTEAFF
few | 14 | . | TRBJ1-2 | TRBV6-1 | TGTGCCAGCAGTGAAGCATCAGGGTTTGGGGGCTACACCTTC | CASSEASGFGGYTF
. | 13 | . | TRBJ1-1 | TRBV6-1 | TGTGCCAGCAGTGAATACCCTGCCACTGAAGCTTTCTTT | CASSEYPATEAFF
. | 14 | . | TRBJ1-3 | TRBV6-5 | TGTGCCAGCCTAGGGGGTTACTCTGGAAACACCATATATTTT | CASLGGYSGNTIYF
. | 13 | . | TRBJ1-1 | TRBV13 | TGTGCCAGTAATCAGGGGCTCTCCACTGAAGCTTTCTTT | CASNQGLSTEAFF
once | 15 | . | TRBJ2-2 | TRBV14 | TGTGCCAGCAGTTCAGGGGAGACGAACACCGGGGAGCTGTTTTTT | CASSSGETNTGELFF
. | 13 | . | TRBJ1-1 | TRBV6-5 | TGTGCCAGCAGTTACTCGCATAACCGCGAAGCTTTCTTT | CASSYSHNREAFF
. | 14 | . | TRBJ1-1 | TRBV27 | TGTGCCAGCAGTACCGCGACACGGAACACTGAAGCTTTCTTT | CASSTATRNTEAFF
. | 16 | TRBD2 | TRBJ2-1 | TRBV4-2 | TGTGCCAGCAGCCAAGTGGCGGGGGGGCCCCTCGATGAGCAGTTCTTC | CASSQVAGGPLDEQFF
. | 11 | . | TRBJ2-2 | TRBV19 | TGTGCCAGTAGTCGCCCCGGGGAGCTGTTTTTT | CASSRPGELFF
. | 14 | . | TRBJ2-3 | TRBV19 | TGTGCCAGTAGGCGAGGGGGTCACACAGATACGCAGTATTTT | CASRRGGHTDTQYF
. | 17 | TRBD2 | TRBJ2-1 | TRBV3-1/TRBV3-2 | TGTGCCAGCAGCCAAGATAATGTGGGAGGGCTAAAGAATGAGCAGTTCTTC | CASSQDNVGGLKNEQFF
. | 14 | . | TRBJ1-5 | TRBV6-5 | TGTGCCAGCAGAGGGGCAGGTAGCAATCAGCCCCAGCATTTT | CASRGAGSNQPQHF
. | 12 | . | TRBJ1-2 | TRBV12-3/TRBV12-4 | TGTGCCAGCAGTCCCCAGGGCTATGGCTACACCTTC | CASSPQGYGYTF
. | 13 | . | TRBJ1-1 | TRBV18 | TGTGCCAGCTCCCCCAGGGCGGAAATCAAAGCTTTCTTT | CASSPRAEIKAFF
. | 15 | . | TRBJ1-6 | TRBV25-1 | TGTGCCAGCAGTGAAGTGGGGGGGCTAGGTTCACCCCTCCACTTT | CASSEVGGLGSPLHF
. | 16 | . | TRBJ2-3 | TRBV18 | TGTGCCAGCTCACCACAGCCAGGGGCCCTCACAGATACGCAGTATTTT | CASSPQPGALTDTQYF
. | 15 | TRBD1 | TRBJ1-1 | TRBV5-1 | TGCGCCAGCAGCTTACCAAGACAGGGTGGGACTGAAGCTTTCTTT | CASSLPRQGGTEAFF
once | 13 | . | TRBJ1-4 | TRBV15 | TGTGCCACCAGCAAATTGGACGGAGAAAAACTGTTTTTT | CATSKLDGEKLFF
. | 15 | TRBD2 | TRBJ2-1 | TRBV9 | TGTGCCAGCAGCGTTACTAGCGGGGGCCACAATGAGCAGTTCTTC | CASSVTSGGHNEQFF
. | 12 | TRBD1 | TRBJ1-1 | TRBV10-2 | TGCGCCAGCGGAGACAGGGGTACTGAAGCTTTCTTT | CASGDRGTEAFF
. | 13 | . | TRBJ1-4 | TRBV30 | TGTGCCTGGAGTCCCATGGCCGGAGGAAAACTGTTTTTT | CAWSPMAGGKLFF
once | 14 | . | TRBJ2-3 | TRBV7-9 | TGTGCCAGCAGCTTGGGAACAGGGTTGGATACGCAGTATTTT | CASSLGTGLDTQYF
. | 17 | TRBD1 | TRBJ2-3 | TRBV7-2 | TGTGCCAGCAGCTTAGGTCCGGACAGGGGGATATCAGATACGCAGTATTTT | CASSLGPDRGISDTQYF
. | 15 | TRBD1 | TRBJ1-1 | TRBV5-1 | TGCGCCAGCAGCTCCGGACAGGGGGCCTACACTGAAGCTTTCTTT | CASSSGQGAYTEAFF
. | 13 | . | TRBJ2-3 | TRBV6-5 | TGTGCCAGCAGTCGCGGGGGCACAGATACGCAGTATTTT | CASSRGGTDTQYF
. | 14 | . | TRBJ2-2 | TRBV9 | TGTGCCAGCAGCGGTCCTCGGACCACCGGGGAGCTGTTTTTT | CASSGPRTTGELFF
. | 16 | TRBD1 | TRBJ2-4 | TRBV19 | TGTGCCAGTAGTCTGACAGGGTACCTAGCCAAAAACATTCAGTACTTC | CASSLTGYLAKNIQYF
. | 14 | . | TRBJ2-7 | TRBV28 | TGTGCCAGCAGCCCAGTTGCACATGACTACGAGCAGTACTTC | CASSPVAHDYEQYF
. | 15 | TRBD2 | TRBJ2-3 | TRBV9 | TGTGCCAGCAGCGTAGCGGGGGGGCTAGCAGATACGCAGTATTTT | CASSVAGGLADTQYF
. | 14 | . | TRBJ1-1 | TRBV14 | TGTGCCAGCAGCCAATTCGACAGGAGTAATGAAGCTTTCTTT | CASSQFDRSNEAFF
. | 14 | TRBD2 | TRBJ2-7 | TRBV6-6 | TGTGCCAGCAGTCCTAGCGGACGAACCTACGAGCAGTACTTC | CASSPSGRTYEQYF
few | 15 | . | TRBJ2-2 | TRBV6-5 | TGTGCCAGCACTTTCTTAGCCCTGAACACCGGGGAGCTGTTTTTT | CASTFLALNTGELFF
. | 13 | . | TRBJ1-1 | TRBV5-4 | TGTGCCAGCAGCATTATCACAGATTTTGAAGCTTTCTTT | CASSIITDFEAFF